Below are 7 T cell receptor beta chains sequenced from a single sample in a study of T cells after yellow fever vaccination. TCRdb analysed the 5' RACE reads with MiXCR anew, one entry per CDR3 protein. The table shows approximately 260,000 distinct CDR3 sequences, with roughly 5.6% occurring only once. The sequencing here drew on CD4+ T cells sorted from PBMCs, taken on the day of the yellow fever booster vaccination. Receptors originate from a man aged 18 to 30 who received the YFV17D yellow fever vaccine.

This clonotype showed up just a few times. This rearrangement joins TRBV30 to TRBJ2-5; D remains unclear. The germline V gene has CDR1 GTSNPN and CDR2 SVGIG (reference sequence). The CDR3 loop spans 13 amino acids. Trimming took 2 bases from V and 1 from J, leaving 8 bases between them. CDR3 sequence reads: CAWSHQAQETQYF. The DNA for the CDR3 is TGTGCCTGGAGTCACCAGGCCCAAGAGACCCAGTACTTC.

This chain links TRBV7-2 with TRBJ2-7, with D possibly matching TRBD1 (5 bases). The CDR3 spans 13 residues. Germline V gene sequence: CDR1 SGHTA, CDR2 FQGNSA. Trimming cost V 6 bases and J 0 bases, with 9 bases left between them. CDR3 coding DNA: TGTGCCAGCAGTTTCGGACACTCCTACGAGCAGTACGTC. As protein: CASSFGHSYEQYV.

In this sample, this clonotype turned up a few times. The CDR3 DNA reads as TGTGCCAGCAGTTTAGTTGGTTACAGGGTTGTAGGGGAGCTGTTTTTT. Translated, it gives CASSLVGYRVVGELFF. The J gene is TRBJ2-2, the V gene TRBV28; the D gene is possibly TRBD1 (6 bases). V lost 2 bases and J lost 8, with 18 bases in between. Germline CDR1 and CDR2: MDHEN and SYDVKM. The CDR3 has 16 amino acids.

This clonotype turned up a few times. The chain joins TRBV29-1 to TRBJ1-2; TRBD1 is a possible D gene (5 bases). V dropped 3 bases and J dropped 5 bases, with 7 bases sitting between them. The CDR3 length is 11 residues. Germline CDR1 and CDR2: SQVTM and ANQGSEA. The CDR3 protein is CSVDRQYGYTF. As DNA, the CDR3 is TGCAGCGTTGACCGACAGTATGGCTACACCTTC. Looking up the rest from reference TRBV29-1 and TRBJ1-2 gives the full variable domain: SAVISQKPSRDICQRGTSLTIQCQVDSQVTMMFWYRQQPGQSLTLIATANQGSEATYESGFVIDKFPISRPNLTFSTLTVSNMSPEDSSIYLCSVDRQYGYTFGSGTRLTVV.

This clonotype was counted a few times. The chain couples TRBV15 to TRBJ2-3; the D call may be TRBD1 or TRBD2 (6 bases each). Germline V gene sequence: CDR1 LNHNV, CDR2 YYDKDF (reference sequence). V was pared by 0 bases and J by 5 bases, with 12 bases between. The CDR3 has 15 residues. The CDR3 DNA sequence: TGTGCCACCAGCAGAGATCATGGGGGGCAAGATACGCAGTATTTT. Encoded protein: CATSRDHGGQDTQYF.

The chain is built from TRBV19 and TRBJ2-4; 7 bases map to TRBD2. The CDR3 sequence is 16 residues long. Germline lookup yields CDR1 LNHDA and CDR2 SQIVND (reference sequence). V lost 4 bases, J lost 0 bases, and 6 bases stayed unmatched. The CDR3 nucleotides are TGTGCCAGTAGTAATTGGCGGGAGATAGCCAAAAACATTCAGTACTTC. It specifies CASSNWREIAKNIQYF.

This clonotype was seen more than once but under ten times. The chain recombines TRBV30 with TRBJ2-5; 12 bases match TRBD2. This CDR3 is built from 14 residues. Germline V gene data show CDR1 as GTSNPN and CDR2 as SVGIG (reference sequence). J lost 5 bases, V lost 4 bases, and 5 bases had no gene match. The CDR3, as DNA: TGTGCCTGGAAGACTAGCGGGGGTAGGGAGACCCAGTACTTC. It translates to CAWKTSGGRETQYF. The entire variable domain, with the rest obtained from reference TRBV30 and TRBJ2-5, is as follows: SQTIHQWPATLVQPVGSPLSLECTVEGTSNPNLYWYRQAAGRGLQLLFYSVGIGQISSEVPQNLSASRPQDRQFILSSKKLLLSDSGFYLCAWKTSGGRETQYFGPGTRLLVL.